Detailed here is one T cell receptor (beta chain). No antigen is known for it. These data come from a study of Tregs in tolerant kidney transplant recipients. Study-level information: FACS sorting followed an approximately 6-day coculture of CFSE-labeled recipient PBMCs with irradiated graft donor PBMCs.

The study's findings and limits: The most relevant donor-specific Treg TCRbeta repertoire apparently came from expansion with activated donor B cells. The small number of patients limits these findings pending further validation.

The repertoire was sequenced with immunoSEQ multiplex PCR; TCRdb's copy has only in-frame clones and lacks some. Here the sample spans roughly 9,000 clones, around 49% being singletons. Germline-derived CDR1 and CDR2 are LGHNA and YNFKEQ. CDR3 length equals 18 residues. V dropped 2 bases and J dropped 4; count of bases not matched to a gene: 8. The chain is built from TRBV4-2 and TRBJ2-2; 12 bases align to TRBD2. The source material was CD4+ T cells from blood cultured with allogeneic cells. This receptor was identified in a human donor in good health. The DNA for the CDR3 is TGTGCCAGCAGCCAACCGATACAGGGACTAGCGGGCACCGGGGAGCTGTTTTTT. As protein: CASSQPIQGLAGTGELFF.